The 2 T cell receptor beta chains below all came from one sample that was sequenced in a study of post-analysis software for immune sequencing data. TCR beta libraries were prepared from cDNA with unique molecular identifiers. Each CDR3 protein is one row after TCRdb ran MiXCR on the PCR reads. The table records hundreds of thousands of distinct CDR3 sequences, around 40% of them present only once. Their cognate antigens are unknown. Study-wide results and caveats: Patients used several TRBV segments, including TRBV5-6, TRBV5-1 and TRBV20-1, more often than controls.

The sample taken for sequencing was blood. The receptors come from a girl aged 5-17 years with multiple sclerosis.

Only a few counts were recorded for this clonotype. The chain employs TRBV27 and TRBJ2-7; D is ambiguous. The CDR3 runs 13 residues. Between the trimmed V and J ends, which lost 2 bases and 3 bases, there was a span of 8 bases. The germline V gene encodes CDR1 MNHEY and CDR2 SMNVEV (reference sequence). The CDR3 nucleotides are TGTGCCAGCAGTTTACCCCACAGCTACGAGCAGTACTTC. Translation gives CASSLPHSYEQYF.

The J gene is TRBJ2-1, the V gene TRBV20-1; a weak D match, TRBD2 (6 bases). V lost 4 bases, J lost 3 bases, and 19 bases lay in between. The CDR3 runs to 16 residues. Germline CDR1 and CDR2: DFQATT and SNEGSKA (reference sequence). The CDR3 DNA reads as TGCAGTGCTAACGCACCGGGCGGGGACCGCTACAATGAGCAGTTCTTC. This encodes CSANAPGGDRYNEQFF.